The clone carrying this T cell receptor beta chain was observed a few times. Its antigen is not known. The record originates from a study of cytomegalovirus exposure and HLA in healthy donors. Overall study results and limits: The later analysis indicated that the majority of CMV-associated TCR beta chains appeared HLA-restricted. The study flagged some 170 TCR beta chains as cytomegalovirus-associated.

60 Vbeta and 13 Jbeta primers were used in PCR. TCRdb's copy holds only in-frame clones and misses some; the assay was immunoSEQ multiplex PCR. Among some 120,000 clones listed, around 82% were seen once. The CDR3 contains 14 residues. The V gene's germline CDR1 is SGHTS and CDR2 YDEGEE. Germline trimming cut 5 bases from V and 5 bases from J; bases unmatched to any gene: 6. Sequenced sample: PBMCs. The chain uses TRBV5-8 and TRBJ2-1; 8 nucleotides agree with TRBD1. This receptor was identified in a male donor in good health and CMV-seropositive. The CDR3 bases are TGTGCCAGCAGGGACAGGGAGCTCCACAATGAGCAGTTCTTC. Encoded protein: CASRDRELHNEQFF.